Each of the 17 T cell receptor beta chains below was sequenced from the same sample in a study of T cells in Graves' hyperthyroidism and ophthalmopathy. RNA transcripts gave rise to amplified TCR beta CDR3 regions. Carried out on the TCR CDR3, a first-round RT-PCR used the HTBI primer set. One entry per CDR3 protein results from TCRdb running MiXCR on the multiplex PCR reads. The data contain hundreds of thousands of distinct CDR3 sequences, over 35% of them singletons. Sequencing was done on a sample of blood. These receptors all stem from a man younger than 30 with Graves' hyperthyroidism.

The chain employs TRBV2 and TRBJ2-7; weak D call: TRBD1 (6 bases). The germline V gene encodes CDR1 SNHLY and CDR2 FYNNEI. The CDR3 totals 14 residues. V lost 6 bases and J lost 6, with 18 bases in between. In DNA, the CDR3 is TGTGCCAGCAGCCGCCGGGACACCGCGGGCGAGCAGTACTTC. This sequence encodes CASSRRDTAGEQYF. The variable domain in full, with the rest retrieved from reference TRBV2 and TRBJ2-7, is EPEVTQTPSHQVTQMGQEVILRCVPISNHLYFYWYRQILGQKVEFLVSFYNNEISEKSEIFDDQFSVERPDGSNFTLKIRSTKLEDSAMYFCASSRRDTAGEQYFGPGTRLTVT.

This clonotype was observed at least ten times. The V gene is TRBV2, the J gene TRBJ1-1; 7 bases line up with TRBD1. V trimming: 10 bases; J trimming: 4 bases; junction bases outside the gene matches: 9. The CDR3 has 13 amino acids. Germline CDR1 SNHLY, CDR2 FYNNEI. CDR3 sequence reads: CATTGQEGTEAFF. CDR3 bases: TGTGCCACCACTGGACAGGAGGGCACTGAAGCTTTCTTT.

In this sample, this clonotype turned up many times. The gene calls are TRBV25-1 and TRBJ2-5; TRBD2 aligns across 10 bases. CDR3 length: 14 amino acids. The germline V gene has CDR1 MGHDK and CDR2 SYGVNS. The V and J ends lost 5 bases and 3 bases, in that order; junction bases with no gene match: 3. This CDR3 reads CASSTTSGEETQYF. DNA of the CDR3: TGTGCCAGCAGTACAACTAGCGGGGAAGAGACCCAGTACTTC.

In its sample, this clonotype was seen many times. This chain links TRBV2 with TRBJ1-5; D perhaps matches TRBD1 (6 bases). Germline CDR1 is SNHLY and CDR2 is FYNNEI. The CDR3 runs 13 residues. V dropped 7 bases and J dropped 2 bases, with 9 bases sitting between them. CDR3 coding DNA: TGTGCCAGCAAGGGGGGCGGCAATCAGCCCCAGCATTTT. As protein: CASKGGGNQPQHF.

Details on this clonotype: A much larger clone sits a single nucleotide away, making a read error possible. V is TRBV19 and J is TRBJ1-2, with D unclear. Trimming removed 8 bases from V and 5 bases from J, with 15 bases in between. Germline V gene data show CDR1 as LNHDA and CDR2 as SQIVND (reference sequence). The CDR3 has 13 amino acids. The CDR3 sequence: CASAGKGYYGYTF. DNA for the CDR3: TGTGCCAGTGCGGGAAAGGGCTATTATGGCTACACCTTC.

The rearrangement joins TRBV10-3 to TRBJ2-5; D is tentatively TRBD1 or TRBD2 (5 bases each). The V end lost 0 bases, the J end lost 5 bases, and 13 bases lay between the germline ends. This CDR3 is built from 15 residues. Per the germline V gene, CDR1 is ENHRY and CDR2 is SYGVKD. The CDR3 here is CAISESKGTGETQYF. CDR3 sequence (DNA): TGTGCCATCAGTGAGTCGAAAGGGACCGGGGAGACCCAGTACTTC.

The chain joins TRBV2 to TRBJ1-5; 12 bases are shared with TRBD1. Germline loops: CDR1 SNHLY, CDR2 FYNNEI. The CDR3 sequence is 15 residues long. V gave up 6 bases and J gave up 4 bases; unmatched junction bases: 4. The DNA for the CDR3 is TGTGCCAGCAGGGGACAGGGGGCCGGGAATCAGCCCCAGCATTTT. Translating it yields CASRGQGAGNQPQHF.

The rearrangement links TRBV7-9 to TRBJ2-5; D may be TRBD2 (5 bases). CDR1 SEHNR and CDR2 FQNEAQ come from the germline V gene (reference sequence). The length of the CDR3 is 14 residues. V gave up 4 bases and J gave up 1 base, with 10 bases separating them. CDR3 bases: TGTGCCAGCAGCTCACGGGATCCCCAAGAGACCCAGTACTTC. Its protein product is CASSSRDPQETQYF. Full variable domain (rest looked up from reference TRBV7-9 and TRBJ2-5): DTGVSQNPRHKITKRGQNVTFRCDPISEHNRLYWYRQTLGQGPEFLTYFQNEAQLEKSRLLSDRFSAERPKGSFSTLEIQRTEQGDSAMYLCASSSRDPQETQYFGPGTRLLVL.

This clonotype was seen a few times. V usage is TRBV6-4 and J usage is TRBJ1-2; 7 bases are a match to TRBD1. CDR3 length: 15 residues. J gave up 6 bases and V 4 bases, and 11 bases lay outside the gene matches. Germline loops: CDR1 MRHNA, CDR2 SNTAGT. In DNA form, the CDR3 reads TGTGCCAGCAGTGTTGGGGAAGGGGGCGCGGATGGCTACACCTTC. Translating it yields CASSVGEGGADGYTF.

Note on this clonotype: A much larger clone differs from this one at a single base, so this may be a read error. The gene calls are TRBV7-9 and TRBJ1-4, with a weak D call TRBD1 (5 bases). Germline V gene lookup returns CDR1 SEHNR and CDR2 FQNEAQ (reference sequence). The CDR3 length is 12 residues. V lost 4 bases and J 15 bases, leaving 15 bases between the germline ends. CDR3 nucleotide sequence: TGTGCCAGCAGCTGGGACCTTATCGGAATGTTTTTT. It translates to CASSWDLIGMFF. Using reference TRBV7-9 and TRBJ1-4 for the parts outside the CDR3, the full variable domain is DTGVSQNPRHKITKRGQNVTFRCDPISEHNRLYWYRQTLGQGPEFLTYFQNEAQLEKSRLLSDRFSAERPKGSFSTLEIQRTEQGDSAMYLCASSWDLIGMFFGSGTQLSVL.

The sample holds a few counts of this clonotype. The chain joins TRBV9 to TRBJ2-2, with D possibly matching TRBD2 (5 bases). This CDR3 contains 13 residues. CDR1 is SGDLS, CDR2 YYNGEE, per germline. Trimming pared 6 bases from V and 7 bases from J, leaving 13 bases between. The CDR3 spells CASNSYGVGELFF. DNA of the CDR3: TGTGCCAGCAACTCATACGGGGTCGGGGAGCTGTTTTTT.

The chain carries TRBV29-1 and TRBJ1-3; TRBD1 matches at 8 bases. The V gene's germline CDR1 is SQVTM and CDR2 ANQGSEA. V trimming: 7 bases; J trimming: 7 bases; junction bases outside the gene matches: 6. The CDR3 is made up of 12 amino acids. The CDR3 reads CSGRRQGNTIYF. DNA for the CDR3: TGCAGCGGGAGGCGACAGGGGAACACCATATATTTT.

The CDR3 nucleotides are TGTGCCAGCAGTACTACAGGGATTCACTCTGGGGCCAACGTCCTGACTTTC. Its protein product is CASSTTGIHSGANVLTF. This chain links TRBV7-9 with TRBJ2-6; D is perhaps TRBD1 (6 bases). CDR1 is SEHNR and CDR2 is FQNEAQ in the germline V gene (reference sequence). CDR3 length: 17 amino acids. V dropped 6 bases and J dropped 0 bases, with 15 bases sitting between them.

This clonotype was observed at least ten times. This sequence joins TRBV20-1 and TRBJ1-6; D is undetermined. Trimming removed 0 bases from V and 9 bases from J, with 15 bases in between. This CDR3 has 15 amino acids. The germline CDR1 and CDR2 sequences are DFQATT and SNEGSKA (reference sequence). The CDR3 DNA is TGCAGTGCTAGAGACCAAGAACAGAACTTTTCACCCCTCCACTTT. It translates to CSARDQEQNFSPLHF.

This clonotype was picked up many times. One end of the junction fails to match germline, which may point to a read error. The chain joins TRBV29-1 to TRBJ2-5; 13 nucleotides match TRBD2. Germline V gene lookup returns CDR1 SQVTM and CDR2 ANQGSEA. This CDR3 has 15 residues. The chain's CDR3 is CSVTGLAGDVEAQYF. CDR3 DNA sequence: TGCAGCGTCACTGGACTAGCGGGGGACGTAGAGGCCCAGTACTTC.

This chain connects TRBV24-1 to TRBJ2-3; D is perhaps TRBD2 (6 bases). Germline V CDR1 and CDR2: KGHDR, SFDVKD. Trimming left V 5 bases short and J 1 base short, with 12 bases between. The CDR3 sequence is 15 residues long. This CDR3 reads CATSVGGSGTDTQYF. The CDR3 coding sequence is TGTGCCACCAGTGTGGGGGGTAGCGGCACAGATACGCAGTATTTT.

Comments on this clonotype: Germline and junction disagree at one end, which may indicate a read error. This chain uses TRBV9 with TRBJ2-6, with D unclear. The germline CDR1 and CDR2 sequences are SGDLS and YYNGEE. This CDR3 region has 13 residues. This CDR3 is CASSQDGDNVLTF. For the CDR3, the DNA is TGTGCCAGCAGCCAAGATGGGGACAACGTCCTGACTTTC.